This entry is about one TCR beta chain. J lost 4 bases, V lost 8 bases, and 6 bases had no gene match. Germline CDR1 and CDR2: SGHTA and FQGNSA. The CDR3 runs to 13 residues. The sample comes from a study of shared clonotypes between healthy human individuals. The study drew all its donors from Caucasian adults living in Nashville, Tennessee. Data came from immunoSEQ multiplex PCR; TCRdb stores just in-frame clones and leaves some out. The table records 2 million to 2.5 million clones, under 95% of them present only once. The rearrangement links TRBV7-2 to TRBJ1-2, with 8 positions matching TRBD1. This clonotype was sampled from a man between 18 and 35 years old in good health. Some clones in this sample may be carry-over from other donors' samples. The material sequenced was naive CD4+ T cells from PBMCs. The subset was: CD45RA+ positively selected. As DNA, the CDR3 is TGTGCCAGCTGCCAGGGGGCGACCTATGGCTACACCTTC. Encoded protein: CASCQGATYGYTF.